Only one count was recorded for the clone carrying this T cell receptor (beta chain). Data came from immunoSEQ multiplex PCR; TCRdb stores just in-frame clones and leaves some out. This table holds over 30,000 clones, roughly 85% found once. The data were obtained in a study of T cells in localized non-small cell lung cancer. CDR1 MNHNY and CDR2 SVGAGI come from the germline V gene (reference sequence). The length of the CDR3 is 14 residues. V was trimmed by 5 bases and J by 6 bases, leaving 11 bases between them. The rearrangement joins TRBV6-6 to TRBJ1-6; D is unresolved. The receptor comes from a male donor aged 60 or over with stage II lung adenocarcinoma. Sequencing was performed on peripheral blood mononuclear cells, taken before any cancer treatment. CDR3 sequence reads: CASSPRSGNSPLHF. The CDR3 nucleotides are TGTGCCAGCAGTCCTCGGAGTGGTAATTCACCCCTCCACTTT.